This TCR beta chain was recorded in a study of beta chain features in type 1 diabetes. Findings of the study overall: Researchers reported that naive, central memory and Treg TCRB repertoires appeared more similar in patients than in healthy donors. A moderate, significant TCRB CDR3 shortening appeared in type 1 diabetes across four CD4+ subsets.

The investigators reverse transcribed all of the isolated RNA, so they sequenced expressed TCRB transcripts. Measured with immunoSEQ multiplex PCR; TCRdb has only the in-frame clones, and not every one. The repertoire holds 250,000 or so clones, with roughly 14% as singletons. Comment on this clone: Its specificity is not known.

Researchers reported sorting CD4+ naive, central memory, regulatory and stem cell-like memory cells via CD45RO/CCR7/CD25/CD127/CD95/CD27. Sequencing was done on a sample of naive CD4+ T cells from blood. The receptor was derived from a man aged 25 to 45 with type 1 diabetes.

This chain's CDR3 is CASSLQGNYGYTF. The DNA for the CDR3 is TGTGCCAGCAGTCTACAGGGAAACTATGGCTACACCTTC. This chain joins TRBV6-5 and TRBJ1-2, with D perhaps TRBD1 (6 bases). The CDR3 totals 13 residues. Germline V gives CDR1 MNHEY, CDR2 SVGAGI. V shed 5 bases and J shed 2 bases, with 9 bases lying between them.